This TCR beta chain was identified during a study of vaccination and CD4 T cells after COVID-19. About the study: Median time from second vaccine dose to sampling was 72 days (14 to 241). Cultures that served as controls received a CEFX pool, an HIV-1 Nef pool, or no peptide.

The Oncomine TCR Beta short-read assay was what sequenced the DNA obtained from cultured CD4+ T cells. TCRdb redid the calling of the PCR reads with MiXCR, one entry per CDR3 protein. The top ten clones hold about 7.7% of a sample with about 20,000 distinct CDR3 sequences, around 50% of them seen once. The treatment was: roughly ten-day PBMC culture with coronavirus spike peptide pools or control peptides (ViraFEST assay). Each well held 2 million to 2.5 million PBMCs in IL-2 (roughly 10 IU/ml) medium with about 10 ug/ml peptide pools. This clonotype has more than one count but fewer than ten. Its specificity is not known. V lost 2 bases to trimming and J lost 6 bases, with 7 bases between them. The CDR3 sequence is 13 residues long. Looked up from germline, CDR1 is MNHNS and CDR2 is SASEGT. Study-level results: SARS-CoV-2-reactive clonotypes showed a nonsignificant median rise from about 20 to 38.

The chain combines TRBV6-1 with TRBJ2-2, with D uncertain. Sequences were obtained from CD4+ T cells from blood, cultured in vitro. The source is a human donor who had recovered from COVID-19. DNA of the CDR3: TGTGCCAGCAGTGAACGTCGACCCGGGGAGCTGTTTTTT. Translation: CASSERRPGELFF.